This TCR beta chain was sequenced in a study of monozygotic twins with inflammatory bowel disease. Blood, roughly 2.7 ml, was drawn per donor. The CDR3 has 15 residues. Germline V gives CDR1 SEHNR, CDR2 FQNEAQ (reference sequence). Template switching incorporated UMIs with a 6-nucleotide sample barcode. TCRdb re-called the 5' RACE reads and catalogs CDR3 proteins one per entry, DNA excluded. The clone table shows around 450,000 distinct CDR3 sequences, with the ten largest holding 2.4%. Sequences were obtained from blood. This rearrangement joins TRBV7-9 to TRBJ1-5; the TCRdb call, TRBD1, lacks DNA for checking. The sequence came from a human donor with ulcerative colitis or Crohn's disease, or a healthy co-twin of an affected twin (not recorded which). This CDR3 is CASSPSTGGDQPQHF.